The T cell receptor beta chain under discussion was sequenced for a study of cytomegalovirus exposure and HLA in healthy donors. This CDR3 comprises 15 residues. The trim removed 2 bases at V and 8 bases at J, leaving 14 bases unmatched. CDR1 is SQVTM, CDR2 ANQGSEA, per germline. 60 Vbeta and 13 Jbeta primers were used in PCR. Assay: immunoSEQ multiplex PCR; the TCRdb copy retains only in-frame clones and omits some. The table lists 140,000 or so clones, almost 80% of them singletons. Donors consisted of healthy bone marrow donors. This chain joins TRBV29-1 and TRBJ1-2; 7 bases are shared with TRBD1. The specimen was PBMCs. This clonotype originated in a woman aged 25-40 years in good health and CMV-seronegative. Written as DNA, the CDR3 is TGCAGCGTTGAACCCCTCCTACAGGGGCTGGGAGGCTACACCTTC. Amino acid sequence: CSVEPLLQGLGGYTF.